This T cell receptor beta chain was recorded in a study of CD8+ T cells in alopecia areata. Study conclusions and caveats: Normal scalp had lower clonality than lesional scalp, with alopecia totalis/universalis lesions showing this most strongly.

The sample holds a few counts of this clone. The antigen is not known. Extracted RNA was reverse transcribed into cDNA, the sequencing template. Data came from immunoSEQ multiplex PCR; TCRdb stores just in-frame clones and leaves some out. This sample has roughly 170,000 clones, with roughly 50% found just once. Treatment here: oral pan-JAK inhibitor, 5-10 mg twice daily. CDR1 is MNHNS, CDR2 SASEGT, per germline. The CDR3 runs 14 residues. Trimming removed 6 bases from V and 6 bases from J; junction bases left unmatched: 4. This receptor was obtained from a human donor with alopecia areata. The chain employs TRBV6-1 and TRBJ2-7; 14 positions agree with TRBD2. Sample: CD8+ T cells sorted from blood, taken at week 24, from a patient treated with tofacitinib. CDR3 nucleotides: TGTGCCAGCAGCGGGACTAGCGGGGGCCGCGAGCAGTACTTC. Protein sequence: CASSGTSGGREQYF.